Listed below are T cell receptor beta chains from one sample, sequenced in a study of blood T cell repertoires in COVID-19. Here immunoSEQ multiplex PCR was the method, and the copy in TCRdb shows in-frame clones only, minus some. The sample shows 220,000 or so clones, approximately 80% of them seen only once. Sequenced: PBMCs or T cells enriched from blood (not recorded which). These receptors all stem from a middle-aged woman with acute COVID-19. Each CDR3 is given with its conserved first and last residue. D genes are given only for firm matches. Clone size is stated in some rows and not others, as once, few, many or a class when expanded.

j_call: TRBJ2-1
v_call: TRBV13
d_call: .
clone_size: .
cdr3_aa: CASSAVRDNNEQFF
cdr3_nt: TGTGCCAGCAGCGCTGTTCGGGATAACAATGAGCAGTTCTTC

j_call: TRBJ2-3
v_call: TRBV7-3
d_call: TRBD1
clone_size: .
cdr3_aa: CASSLGTGITSTDTQYF
cdr3_nt: TGTGCCAGCAGCCTCGGGACAGGGATCACTAGCACAGATACGCAGTATTTT

j_call: TRBJ2-3
v_call: TRBV30
d_call: .
clone_size: .
cdr3_aa: CAWSARGSSTDTQYF
cdr3_nt: TGTGCCTGGAGCGCAAGGGGGTCTAGCACAGATACGCAGTATTTT

j_call: TRBJ1-2
v_call: TRBV28
d_call: TRBD1
clone_size: .
cdr3_aa: CASRPWTGGGHGYTF
cdr3_nt: TGTGCCAGCAGACCTTGGACAGGCGGGGGGCATGGCTACACCTTC

j_call: TRBJ1-5
v_call: TRBV12-3/TRBV12-4
d_call: .
clone_size: many
cdr3_aa: CASSPQGSQPQHF
cdr3_nt: TGTGCCAGCAGCCCTCAGGGAAGCCAGCCCCAGCATTTT

j_call: TRBJ2-3
v_call: TRBV11-1
d_call: .
clone_size: .
cdr3_aa: CASSFRGQYTDTQYF
cdr3_nt: TGTGCCAGCAGCTTCAGAGGGCAGTATACAGATACGCAGTATTTT

j_call: TRBJ2-5
v_call: TRBV7-2
d_call: .
clone_size: .
cdr3_aa: CASSSRQETQYF
cdr3_nt: TGTGCCAGCAGCTCCAGGCAAGAGACCCAGTACTTC

j_call: TRBJ1-1
v_call: TRBV15
d_call: .
clone_size: .
cdr3_aa: CATSSPQGRGGTEAFF
cdr3_nt: TGTGCCACCAGCAGTCCGCAGGGGAGGGGGGGCACTGAAGCTTTCTTT

j_call: TRBJ1-4
v_call: TRBV9
d_call: .
clone_size: once
cdr3_aa: CASSVGGRNEKLFF
cdr3_nt: TGTGCCAGCAGCGTAGGGGGGCGAAATGAAAAACTGTTTTTT

j_call: TRBJ2-2
v_call: TRBV7-3
d_call: TRBD2
clone_size: .
cdr3_aa: CAITPGLAPGTNTGELFF
cdr3_nt: TGTGCCATAACTCCCGGACTAGCGCCAGGTACGAACACCGGGGAGCTGTTTTTT

j_call: TRBJ2-5
v_call: TRBV19
d_call: TRBD2
clone_size: .
cdr3_aa: CASSSLAGAFQETQYF
cdr3_nt: TGTGCCAGTTCCTCCCTAGCGGGAGCTTTCCAAGAGACCCAGTACTTC

j_call: TRBJ2-2
v_call: TRBV7-2
d_call: TRBD2
clone_size: .
cdr3_aa: CASSTGLAGGLGTGELFF
cdr3_nt: TGTGCCAGCAGCACGGGACTAGCGGGGGGGCTGGGCACCGGGGAGCTGTTTTTT

j_call: TRBJ2-5
v_call: TRBV5-8
d_call: TRBD1
clone_size: .
cdr3_aa: CASSDRDRVSLSETQYF
cdr3_nt: TGTGCCAGCAGCGACCGGGACAGGGTTTCGTTAAGTGAGACCCAGTACTTC

j_call: TRBJ2-3
v_call: TRBV30
d_call: .
clone_size: .
cdr3_aa: CAWSGGTSQYF
cdr3_nt: TGTGCCTGGAGTGGGGGCACTTCGCAGTATTTT

j_call: TRBJ2-7
v_call: TRBV30
d_call: TRBD2
clone_size: .
cdr3_aa: CAWSVHAGGNEQYF
cdr3_nt: TGTGCCTGGAGTGTACATGCGGGGGGCAACGAGCAGTACTTC

j_call: TRBJ2-1
v_call: TRBV6-4
d_call: TRBD2
clone_size: .
cdr3_aa: CASSHSGGSNEQFF
cdr3_nt: TGTGCCAGCAGTCACAGCGGGGGGAGCAATGAGCAGTTCTTC